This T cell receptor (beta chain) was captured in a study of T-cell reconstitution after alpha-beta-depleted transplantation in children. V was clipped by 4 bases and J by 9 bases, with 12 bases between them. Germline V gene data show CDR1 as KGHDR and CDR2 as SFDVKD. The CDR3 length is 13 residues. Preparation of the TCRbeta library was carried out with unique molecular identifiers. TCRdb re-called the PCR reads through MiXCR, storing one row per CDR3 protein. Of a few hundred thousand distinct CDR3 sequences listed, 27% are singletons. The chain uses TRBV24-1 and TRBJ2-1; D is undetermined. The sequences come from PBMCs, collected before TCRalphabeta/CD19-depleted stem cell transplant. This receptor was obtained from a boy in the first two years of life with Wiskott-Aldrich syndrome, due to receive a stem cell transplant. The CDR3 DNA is TGTGCCACCAGTGAGAAGGTGAAGGGTGAGCAGTTCTTC. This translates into CATSEKVKGEQFF.